This T cell receptor beta chain was sequenced in a study of CD8 T cells in ankylosing spondylitis. Unmatched junction bases numbered 4, after V lost 0 bases and J lost 9 bases. CDR3 length equals 14 residues. Germline V lookup: CDR1 SGHAT, CDR2 FQNNGV. 5'-RACE, quantitative and with molecular barcodes, yielded the TCR beta libraries. TCRdb ran MiXCR on the 5' RACE reads and lists one entry per CDR3 protein. The table records roughly 450,000 distinct CDR3 sequences, 25% to 30% of them present only once. Points from the study as a whole: Ankylosing spondylitis blood appeared to be characterized by a TCR beta motif of about eight highly homologous variants.

This clonotype appeared a few times. Its cognate antigen is unknown. The clonotype comes from a male donor with ankylosing spondylitis. Sequenced: blood, either unsorted or a sorted T cell fraction (not recorded which). The chain joins TRBV11-2 to TRBJ2-1; TRBD2 matches 8 bases. CDR3 sequence: CASSLDVLAGEQFF. As DNA, the CDR3 is TGTGCCAGCAGCTTAGATGTCCTAGCGGGTGAGCAGTTCTTC. The full variable domain, rest sourced from reference TRBV11-2 and TRBJ2-1, is EAGVAQSPRYKIIEKRQSVAFWCNPISGHATLYWYQQILGQGPKLLIQFQNNGVVDDSQLPKDRFSAERLKGVDSTLKIQPAKLEDSAVYLCASSLDVLAGEQFFGPGTRLTVL.